What follows are 9 T cell receptor beta chains derived from one specimen sequenced in a study of T cell clonality in common variable immunodeficiency. Findings of the study overall: Common variable immunodeficiency TCR beta sequences reportedly had fewer deletions and N-nucleotide insertions.

TCRdb's copy holds only in-frame clones and misses some; the assay was immunoSEQ multiplex PCR. The profile covers some 14,000 clones, none occurring a single time. No antigens are known for them. The sequenced material came from peripheral blood mononuclear cells. These receptors all come from a human donor with common variable immunodeficiency.

This clone showed up just a few times. The CDR3 sequence is CASSSRQGTNEKLFF. CDR3 bases read: TGTGCCAGCAGCTCTAGACAGGGAACTAATGAAAAA. The V gene is TRBV7-2, the J gene TRBJ1-4; 7 nucleotides agree with TRBD1. The CDR3 goes on 3 residues after the read ends, and that part is filled in from the germline J gene. Per the germline V gene, CDR1 is SGHTA and CDR2 is FQGNSA. The CDR3 has 15 amino acids. With V trimmed by 4 bases and J by 1 base, 3 bases remained unmatched.

With respect to this clone: The read ends 3 residues early relative to the CDR3; the germline J gene fills the gap. The chain joins TRBV11-2 to TRBJ1-1; a weak D match, TRBD1 (5 bases). Germline V lookup: CDR1 SGHAT, CDR2 FQNNGV. CDR3 length: 15 residues. Trimming removed 1 base from V and 4 bases from J, with 13 bases in between. The CDR3 DNA, read in part, is TGTGCCAGCAGCTTAGTCCCCCAGGGTAGCACTGAA. Residues: CASSLVPQGSTE. The entire CDR3 sequence reads CASSLVPQGSTEAFF.

With respect to this clone: The CDR3 extends 3 residues past the end of the read, so its final part is completed from the germline J gene. The chain uses TRBV19 and TRBJ1-5; unclear D gene. Trimming pared 6 bases from V and 2 bases from J, leaving 11 bases between. Germline values: CDR1 LNHDA, CDR2 SQIVND (reference sequence). The length of the CDR3 is 14 residues. CDR3 sequence reads: CASSPGFGNQPQHF. Incomplete CDR3 DNA: TGTGCCAGTAGCCCCGGGTTCGGCAATCAGCCC.

This clone has just a few counts. The read stops 3 residues short of the end of the CDR3; the missing end is completed from the germline J gene. V is TRBV6-1 and J is TRBJ2-7, with 10 bases fitting TRBD1. The CDR3 covers 15 residues. With V trimmed by 1 base and J by 2 bases, 2 bases remained unmatched. Per the germline V gene, CDR1 is MNHNS and CDR2 is SASEGT. The covered CDR3 bases are TGTGCCAGCAGTGAAGGACAGGGGGCGGCCTACGAG. Translation: CASSEGQGAAYE. The whole CDR3 protein reads CASSEGQGAAYEQYF.

Concerning this clone: The read halts 3 residues ahead of the CDR3 end, with the missing end drawn from the germline J gene. The chain has TRBV19 and TRBJ2-1; D not certain. This CDR3 spans 15 amino acids. The V gene's germline CDR1 is LNHDA and CDR2 SQIVND (reference sequence). V was cut by 7 bases and J by 0 bases, with 13 bases left in between. CDR3 protein: CASTDNQYSYNEQFF. CDR3 DNA, as far as it was read: TGTGCCAGTACAGATAACCAGTACTCCTACAATGAG.

This clone was seen only a few times. The read ends 3 residues before the CDR3 terminus; that terminus is restored from the germline J gene. J is TRBJ2-1 and V is TRBV6-2 or TRBV6-3, with no clear D. From germline, CDR1 is MNHEY and CDR2 SVGEGT. Trimming stripped 2 bases from V and 6 bases from J, with 5 bases between. CDR3 length equals 12 residues. The sequenced CDR3 bases are TGTGCCAGCAGTTACCCCGGCAATGAG. The encoded protein is CASSYPGNE. In full, the CDR3 is CASSYPGNEQFF.

Concerning this clone: The read ends 3 residues shy of where the CDR3 ends; the end is completed using the germline J gene. The chain joins TRBV19 to TRBJ2-3; perhaps TRBD2 as D (6 bases). Germline V gives CDR1 LNHDA, CDR2 SQIVND (reference sequence). Trimming cost V 4 bases and J 1 base, with 15 bases left between them. This CDR3 comprises 16 residues. The sequenced CDR3 bases are TGTGCCAGTAGTAGGAGGGGCGGAGGAGGCACAGATACG. Protein product: CASSRRGGGGTDT. The full CDR3 is CASSRRGGGGTDTQYF.

This clone was picked up a small number of times. The read finishes 3 residues shy of the CDR3 end, and the germline J gene is used to complete it. The chain is built from TRBV18 and TRBJ1-1; 9 bases fit TRBD1. CDR3 length: 14 amino acids. Per germline, CDR1 KGHSH and CDR2 LQKENI. V lost 6 bases and J lost 3; bases outside the gene matches: 5. The part of the CDR3 DNA that was read is TGTGCCAGCTCCCGGACAGGGGCGGACACTGAA. Translating it yields CASSRTGADTE. The whole CDR3 region reads CASSRTGADTEAFF.

Worth noting for this clone: From the germline J gene comes the end of the CDR3, since the read stops 3 residues before it. This rearrangement joins TRBV6-2 or TRBV6-3 to TRBJ1-1, with 11 positions matching TRBD1. The CDR3 covers 13 residues. CDR1 MNHEY and CDR2 SVGEGT come from the germline V gene. The CDR3 bases that were read are TGTGCCAGCAGTAATCGGGACAGGGGGAAA. It specifies CASSNRDRGK. The whole CDR3 is CASSNRDRGKAFF.